The sequence of this T cell receptor (beta chain) was determined in a study of beta chain features in type 1 diabetes. The V gene's germline CDR1 is LNHNV and CDR2 YYDKDF (reference sequence). This CDR3 spans 13 amino acids. The J segment lost 4 bases and the V segment lost 5 bases, leaving 2 bases of the junction unmatched. Points from the study as a whole: TCRB CDR3 length was moderately but significantly reduced in all four CD4+ subsets of Type 1 diabetes patients.

Expressed TCRB transcripts were sequenced after all isolated RNA was converted to cDNA. Mean read depth for naive, central memory and regulatory T cell samples was about 3.4 million reads. Method: immunoSEQ multiplex PCR; TCRdb's copy keeps in-frame clones and lacks some. Seen here are 240,000 or so clones, just over 20% observed once, and the top ten hold about 0.027%. Averaging about 0.12 L, one heparinised blood draw came from each individual donor. With regard to this clone: No antigen is known for it.

J is TRBJ1-1 and V is TRBV15, with 9 nucleotides matching TRBD1. Sequencing was performed on naive CD4+ T cells from blood. The origin of this receptor is a woman in her thirties or forties with type 1 diabetes. The DNA for the CDR3 is TGTGCCACCAGCGGACAGGGGCTCACTGAAGCTTTCTTT. Protein product: CATSGQGLTEAFF.